This T cell receptor (beta chain) originates from a study of identical twins. This CDR3 is built from 13 residues. The germline V gene encodes CDR1 MNHNY and CDR2 SVGAGI (reference sequence). Trimming pared 2 bases from V and 8 bases from J, leaving 12 bases between. TCRdb re-called the 5' RACE reads with MiXCR, one entry per CDR3 protein. The sample lists some 1,600,000 distinct CDR3 sequences, about 32% seen once, with 0.25% to 0.3% in the top ten. The source material was cord blood. The TCR sequence derives from a newborn girl in good health. The rearrangement uses TRBV6-6 and TRBJ1-2; no clear D. CDR3 nucleotides: TGTGCCAGCAGTTACGTGGGCAGCCTGGGCTACACCTTC. Translated, it gives CASSYVGSLGYTF.